The present T cell receptor beta chain was sequenced within a study of OX40 agonist ivuxolimab in advanced cancers. The assay was immunoSEQ multiplex PCR, and TCRdb's table has in-frame clones only and misses some. The data show 70,000 or so clones, 70% to 90% seen once. V was pared by 7 bases and J by 2 bases, with 8 bases of the junction left unmatched. The CDR3 totals 16 residues. CDR1 is SNHLY, CDR2 FYNNEI, per germline. The sequencing here drew on CD4+ or CD8+ T cells sorted from blood, taken in a trial of the OX40 agonist ivuxolimab. This sequence joins TRBV2 and TRBJ1-5; 10 bases line up with TRBD1. This TCR came from an adult with an advanced solid tumor such as melanoma, head and neck, liver or kidney cancer. DNA for the CDR3: TGTGCCAGCAATACCGGGACAGGGGTGGGCAATCAGCCCCAGCATTTT. Its translation is CASNTGTGVGNQPQHF.